This T cell receptor beta chain came from a study of blood T cell repertoires in COVID-19. As for the study in general: Sites in the United States, Italy and Spain provided acute and convalescent COVID-19 samples. T cells, B-cell-depleted T cells, or PBMCs supplied cDNA or gDNA.

Source study methods: Researchers report that nucleated cell counts were estimated from reference gene primer amplification. Produced via immunoSEQ multiplex PCR; TCRdb's table is partial and in-frame only. The V and J calls and the clone size are those of that table, but D and trimming were determined from the DNA. Among some 120,000 clones listed, approximately 90% were seen once. The CDR3 consists of 15 residues. Germline CDR1 reads MDHEN; CDR2 reads SYDVKM. V was cut by 5 bases and J by 2 bases, with 16 bases left in between. Patients in Seattle were enrolled during active infection, then followed longitudinally.

This TCR came from a man in his forties or fifties with COVID-19, enrolled during active disease. V is TRBV28 and J is TRBJ2-7, with a tentative D call TRBD2 (6 bases). What was sequenced was peripheral blood. CDR3 protein: CASSRSGTPAYEQYF. In nucleotides, the CDR3 is TGTGCCAGCAGTCGCTCCGGGACTCCCGCCTACGAGCAGTACTTC. Complete variable domain (other parts from reference TRBV28 and TRBJ2-7): DVKVTQSSRYLVKRTGEKVFLECVQDMDHENMFWYRQDPGLGLRLIYFSYDVKMKEKGDIPEGYSVSREKKERFSLILESASTNQTSMYLCASSRSGTPAYEQYFGPGTRLTVT.